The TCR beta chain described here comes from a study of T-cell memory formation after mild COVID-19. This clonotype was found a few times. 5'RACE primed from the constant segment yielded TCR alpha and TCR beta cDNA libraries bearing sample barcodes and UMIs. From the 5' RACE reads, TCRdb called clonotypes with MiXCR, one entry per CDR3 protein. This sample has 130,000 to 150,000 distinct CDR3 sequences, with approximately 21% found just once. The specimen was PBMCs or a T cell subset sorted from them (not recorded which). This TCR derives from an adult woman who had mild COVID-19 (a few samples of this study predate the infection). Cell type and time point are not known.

This chain's CDR3 is CASSYTGSLAKNIQYF. CDR3 bases: TGTGCCAGCAGCTATACAGGGTCACTAGCCAAAAACATTCAGTACTTC. V and J are TRBV6-5 and TRBJ2-4; TRBD1 is a possible D gene (6 bases). Per the germline V gene, CDR1 is MNHEY and CDR2 is SVGAGI. V lost 6 bases and J lost 0, with 15 bases in between. CDR3 length: 16 residues.